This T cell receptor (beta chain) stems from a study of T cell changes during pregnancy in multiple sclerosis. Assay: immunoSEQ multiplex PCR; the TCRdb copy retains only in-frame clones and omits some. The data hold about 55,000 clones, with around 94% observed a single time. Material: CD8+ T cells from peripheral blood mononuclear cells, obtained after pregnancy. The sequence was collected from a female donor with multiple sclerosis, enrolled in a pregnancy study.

The CDR3 sequence: CASSEWAGGPGELFF. The CDR3 bases are TGCGCCAGCAGTGAGTGGGCGGGAGGGCCCGGGGAGCTGTTTTTT. The chain recombines TRBV10-2 with TRBJ2-2, with 9 bases aligning to TRBD2. Trimming at V came to 1 base and at J to 6 bases, leaving 3 bases not matched to a gene. Looked up from germline, CDR1 is WSHSY and CDR2 is SAAADI. CDR3 length: 15 amino acids.